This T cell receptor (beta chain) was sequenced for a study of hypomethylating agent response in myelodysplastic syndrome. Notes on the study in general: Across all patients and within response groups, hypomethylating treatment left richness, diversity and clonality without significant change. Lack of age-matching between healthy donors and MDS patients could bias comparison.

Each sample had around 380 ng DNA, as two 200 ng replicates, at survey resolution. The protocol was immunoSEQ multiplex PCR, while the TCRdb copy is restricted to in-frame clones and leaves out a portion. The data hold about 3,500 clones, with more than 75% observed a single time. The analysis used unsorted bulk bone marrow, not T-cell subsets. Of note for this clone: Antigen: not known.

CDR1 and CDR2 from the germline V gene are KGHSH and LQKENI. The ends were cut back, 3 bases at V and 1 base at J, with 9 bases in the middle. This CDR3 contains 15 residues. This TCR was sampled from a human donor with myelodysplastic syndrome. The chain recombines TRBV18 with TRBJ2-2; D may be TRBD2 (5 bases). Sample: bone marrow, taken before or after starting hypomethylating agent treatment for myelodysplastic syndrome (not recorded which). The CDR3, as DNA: TGTGCCAGCTCACCTTTAGGACTGAACACCGGGGAGCTGTTTTTT. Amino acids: CASSPLGLNTGELFF.